Each of the 12 T cell receptor beta chains below was sequenced from the same sample in a study of blood T cell repertoires in COVID-19. Measured with immunoSEQ multiplex PCR; TCRdb has only the in-frame clones, and not every one. The sample holds about 200,000 clones, 80% to 90% seen once. Sequencing input: PBMCs or T cells enriched from blood (not recorded which). The receptors originated from a woman aged 18-29 years who had recovered from COVID-19.

This clone occurred a few times. This chain joins TRBV6-5 and TRBJ1-4; possible D gene TRBD1, 5 bases. CDR3 size: 14 residues. The V gene lost 5 bases and the J gene lost 5 bases, with 12 bases spanning the gap. In germline, CDR1 is MNHEY, CDR2 SVGAGI. The DNA of the CDR3 is TGTGCCAGCAGTCCTCGACAGCCAAATGAAAAACTGTTTTTT. Protein: CASSPRQPNEKLFF.

This clone was counted only a few times. J is TRBJ2-7 and V is TRBV7-9; D might be TRBD1 (5 bases). The CDR3 is 12 residues long. V dropped 5 bases and J dropped 6 bases, with 11 bases sitting between them. The germline gives CDR1 SEHNR, CDR2 FQNEAQ (reference sequence). CDR3 bases: TGTGCCAGCAGCATCCAGGGTAGCGAGCAGTACTTC. It specifies CASSIQGSEQYF.

The chain recombines TRBV2 with TRBJ1-6; 9 positions match TRBD1. The germline V gene encodes CDR1 SNHLY and CDR2 FYNNEI. This CDR3 region has 15 residues. J gave up 7 bases and V 6 bases, and 7 bases lay outside the gene matches. CDR3 in amino acids: CASRDRTGVNSPLHF. The CDR3 region has the DNA TGTGCCAGCAGAGACAGGACAGGGGTAAATTCACCCCTCCACTTT.

This clone was seen a single time. V is TRBV7-3 and J is TRBJ2-1; D possibly corresponds to TRBD1 (6 bases). The ends were cut back, 1 base at V and 2 bases at J, with 9 bases in the middle. This CDR3 comprises 15 residues. Germline-derived CDR1 and CDR2 are SGHTA and FQGTGA. The CDR3 DNA follows: TGTGCCAGCAGCTTAAACTCAGGGGCCTACAATGAGCAGTTCTTC. Residues: CASSLNSGAYNEQFF.

CDR3 residues: CASRPDRAGELFF. DNA of the CDR3: TGTGCCAGCAGACCCGACAGGGCCGGGGAGCTGTTTTTT. The chain has TRBV7-2 and TRBJ2-2, with 7 bases that match TRBD1. Looked up from germline, CDR1 is SGHTA and CDR2 is FQGNSA. Unmatched junction bases numbered 4, after V lost 6 bases and J lost 6 bases. The CDR3 sequence is 13 residues long. The full variable domain, with the rest looked up from reference TRBV7-2 and TRBJ2-2, is GAGVSQSPSNKVTEKGKDVELRCDPISGHTALYWYRQSLGQGLEFLIYFQGNSAPDKSGLPSDRFSAERTGGSVSTLTIQRTQQEDSAVYLCASRPDRAGELFFGEGSRLTVL.

The genes are TRBV28 and TRBJ2-5, with 7 bases aligning to TRBD2. Germline loops: CDR1 MDHEN, CDR2 SYDVKM. This CDR3 comprises 13 residues. Trimming removed 7 bases from V and 7 bases from J; junction bases left unmatched: 9. DNA for the CDR3: TGTGCCAGCATCGGGCCTAGCGGTGCGACCCAGTACTTC. It is translated as CASIGPSGATQYF.

CDR3 residues: CASSGRDDYNEQFF. CDR3 DNA: TGCGCCAGCAGCGGCAGGGATGATTACAATGAGCAGTTCTTC. The chain couples TRBV5-1 to TRBJ2-1; a weak D match, TRBD1 (5 bases). Per the germline V gene, CDR1 is SGHRS and CDR2 is YFSETQ. Trimming stripped 4 bases from V and 4 bases from J, with 12 bases between. The CDR3 is 14 residues long.

This clone was detected a few times. The chain's CDR3 is CASSQKPSSYNEQFF. The DNA of the CDR3 is TGTGCCAGCAGTCAAAAACCCAGCTCCTACAATGAGCAGTTCTTC. The rearrangement joins TRBV2 to TRBJ2-1; D is uncertain. This CDR3 contains 15 residues. Germline V gene sequence: CDR1 SNHLY, CDR2 FYNNEI. Trimming stripped 5 bases from V and 0 bases from J, with 11 bases between.

This chain joins TRBV7-9 and TRBJ2-7; maybe TRBD2 (6 bases). The V end was cut by 2 bases, the J end by 6 bases, with 8 bases between. Germline lookup yields CDR1 SEHNR and CDR2 FQNEAQ (reference sequence). This CDR3 is built from 12 residues. The CDR3 region is CASSLIGSEQYF. The DNA for the CDR3 is TGTGCCAGCAGCTTAATCGGGAGCGAGCAGTACTTC.

The gene calls are TRBV28 and TRBJ1-5, with 7 bases matching TRBD1. CDR3 length equals 16 residues. The V and J ends lost 2 bases and 7 bases, in that order; junction bases with no gene match: 11. Germline values: CDR1 MDHEN, CDR2 SYDVKM. The chain's CDR3 is CASSLKGAGSGQPQHF. CDR3 sequence (DNA): TGTGCCAGCAGTTTAAAGGGGGCAGGGTCTGGACAGCCCCAGCATTTT.

CDR3 bases: TGTGCCAGCAGTGCATTAGCGGGCTATGGCTACACCTTC. It specifies CASSALAGYGYTF. The genes are TRBV12-3 or TRBV12-4 and TRBJ1-2; D is ambiguous. This CDR3 has 13 residues. V was trimmed by 5 bases and J by 4 bases, leaving 11 bases between them.

This chain uses TRBV9 with TRBJ2-7; TRBD1 matches 7 bases. The CDR3 sequence is 14 residues long. Per germline, CDR1 SGDLS and CDR2 YYNGEE. The ends lost 1 base at V and 2 bases at J; junction bases unmatched: 3. CDR3: CASSVTGDPYEQYF. CDR3 in DNA: TGTGCCAGCAGCGTAACAGGGGACCCCTACGAGCAGTACTTC.